The sequence of this T cell receptor beta chain was determined in a study of blood T cell repertoires in COVID-19. On the study more broadly: Sources were T cells, B-cell-depleted T cells, or PBMCs; the material itself was cDNA or gDNA.

Authors' methods: Nucleated cell counts were estimated from reference gene primer amplification. Clones were read by immunoSEQ multiplex PCR, and TCRdb kept only the in-frame ones, dropping some. V, J and clone size derive from that table, while D and trimming were established from the DNA sequence. The sample carries a few hundred thousand clones, roughly nine tenths recorded once. This CDR3 is built from 20 residues. Germline lookup yields CDR1 SGHRS and CDR2 YFSETQ. Trimming removed 2 bases from V and 0 bases from J; junction bases left unmatched: 17. The clonotype originates from a woman aged 40 to 55 who had been exposed to COVID-19. The sequencing sample was made of PBMCs or T cells enriched from blood (not recorded which). V is TRBV5-1 and J is TRBJ2-1; TRBD2 agrees at 7 bases. The CDR3 DNA sequence: TGCGCCAGCAGCTTTTTCCCCCGAAAACTAGCGCAGAGCTCCTACAATGAGCAGTTCTTC. This sequence encodes CASSFFPRKLAQSSYNEQFF. Variable domain in full (rest from reference TRBV5-1 and TRBJ2-1): KAGVTQTPRYLIKTRGQQVTLSCSPISGHRSVSWYQQTPGQGLQFLFEYFSETQRNKGNFPGRFSGRQFSNSRSEMNVSTLELGDSALYLCASSFFPRKLAQSSYNEQFFGPGTRLTVL.